Each of the 11 T cell receptor beta chains below was sequenced from the same sample in a study of T cells in Graves' hyperthyroidism and ophthalmopathy (dated by TCRdb to about 2019). Library generation was performed with multiplex PCR. Data came from an Illumina HiSeq 2000. The TCR beta CDR3 regions were amplified from RNA transcripts. A first-round RT-PCR of the TCR CDR3 used the HTBI primer set with the Qiagen OneStep RT-PCR kit. Starting from the raw public reads, TCRdb applied fastp trimming at Q25, assembled clones with MiXCR and retained in-frame beta chains. When rows share a CDR3 protein, they turn into one entry using the most common DNA and genes. The table for this sample lists about 400,000 distinct CDR3 sequences; about 13% of them were counted only once. The ten biggest clones cover around 9.2% of the sample. Sequenced input: blood. The receptors come from a woman younger than 35 with Graves' hyperthyroidism.

A few counts support this clonotype. This rearrangement joins TRBV10-1 to TRBJ2-2; the match to TRBD1 covers 7 bases. The length of the CDR3 is 16 residues. Trimming at V came to 0 bases and at J to 4 bases, leaving 5 bases not matched to a gene. Germline CDR1 WNHNN, CDR2 SYGVQD (reference sequence). CDR3 nucleotides: TGCGCCAGCAGTGAGTCGAAATACAGGGGCACCGGGGAGCTGTTTTTT. It is translated as CASSESKYRGTGELFF.

The rearrangement uses TRBV10-2 and TRBJ1-2; TRBD1 aligns across 7 bases. The trim removed 3 bases at V and 6 bases at J, leaving 4 bases unmatched. The CDR3 is made up of 13 amino acids. Looked up from germline, CDR1 is WSHSY and CDR2 is SAAADI. CDR3 protein: CASSDQGVDGYTF. CDR3 bases: TGCGCCAGCAGTGATCAGGGGGTAGATGGCTACACCTTC.

The chain couples TRBV4-1 to TRBJ2-3, with 11 bases identical to TRBD2. The CDR3 length is 18 residues. V gave up 0 bases and J gave up 2 bases; unmatched junction bases: 7. Germline CDR1 is MGHRA and CDR2 is YSYEKL. Written as DNA, the CDR3 is TGCGCCAGCAGCCAAGATAGGGGACTAGCGGCCCTCACAGATACGCAGTATTTT. Encoded protein: CASSQDRGLAALTDTQYF.

This chain uses TRBV10-3 with TRBJ1-1, with 7 bases aligning to TRBD1. Trimming at V came to 7 bases and at J to 6 bases, leaving 11 bases not matched to a gene. The V gene's germline CDR1 is ENHRY and CDR2 SYGVKD. The CDR3 length is 14 residues. The CDR3 DNA is TGTGCCATCACCCAGACAGGGTTTTCATCTGAAGCTTTCTTT. Amino acid sequence: CAITQTGFSSEAFF.

This clonotype showed up many times. The chain joins TRBV27 to TRBJ2-1; no firm D call. Trimming cost V 4 bases and J 0 bases, with 7 bases left between them. Per the germline V gene, CDR1 is MNHEY and CDR2 is SMNVEV (reference sequence). The CDR3 is made up of 14 amino acids. The CDR3 here is CASSSESSYNEQFF. Written as DNA, the CDR3 is TGTGCCAGCAGTTCGGAGAGCTCCTACAATGAGCAGTTCTTC.

Comments on this clonotype: This may be a read error, as it is one base from a much larger clone. V is TRBV12-3 or TRBV12-4 and J is TRBJ2-7, with D hard to call. This CDR3 has 12 amino acids. V shed 7 bases and J shed 6 bases, with 13 bases lying between them. The CDR3 spells CASTSRKTEQYF. The CDR3 region has the DNA TGTGCCAGCACCTCCAGGAAAACCGAGCAGTACTTC.

This clonotype was seen at least ten times. V is TRBV11-1 and J is TRBJ2-7; D is possibly TRBD1 or TRBD2 (6 bases each). CDR1 is SGHAT, CDR2 FQDESV, per germline (reference sequence). Trimming cost V 8 bases and J 5 bases, with 19 bases left between them. This CDR3 comprises 14 residues. The CDR3 reads CASGNTDGGNEQYF. CDR3 in DNA: TGTGCCAGCGGGAACACGGACGGGGGCAACGAGCAGTACTTC.

In its sample, this clonotype was seen many times. The V gene is TRBV12-3 or TRBV12-4, the J gene TRBJ2-5; D not certain. This CDR3 contains 13 residues. V dropped 5 bases and J dropped 3 bases, with 10 bases sitting between them. CDR3 nucleotides: TGTGCCAGCAGTCCCGGACGAGAAGAGACCCAGTACTTC. This gives the protein CASSPGREETQYF.

This clonotype occurred many times. The CDR3 region is CASSRRIEEETDTQYF. The CDR3 nucleotides are TGTGCCAGCAGCCGACGGATCGAAGAGGAGACAGATACGCAGTATTTT. The V call is TRBV13, the J call TRBJ2-3; D is ambiguous. V gave up 5 bases and J gave up 3 bases, with 18 bases separating them. CDR3 length: 16 amino acids. Germline values: CDR1 PRHDT, CDR2 FYEKMQ (reference sequence).

This clonotype has a count of ten or more. V and J are TRBV5-4 and TRBJ2-2; 8 positions match TRBD1. CDR1 and CDR2 (germline): SGHNT, YYREEE (reference sequence). The J segment lost 1 base and the V segment lost 5 bases, leaving 4 bases of the junction unmatched. The CDR3 runs 15 residues. The CDR3 is CASSTGTGNTGELFF. CDR3 in DNA: TGTGCCAGCAGTACCGGGACAGGGAACACCGGGGAGCTGTTTTTT.

This clonotype was seen many times. The chain employs TRBV7-9 and TRBJ2-1; D ambiguous. From germline, CDR1 is SEHNR and CDR2 FQNEAQ (reference sequence). V was shortened by 1 base and J by 7 bases, with 5 bases between the two germline ends. The length of the CDR3 is 12 residues. The DNA of the CDR3 is TGTGCCAGCAGCTTAGGGGTTAATGAGCAGTTCTTC. It yields the protein CASSLGVNEQFF. Variable domain in full (rest from reference TRBV7-9 and TRBJ2-1): DTGVSQNPRHKITKRGQNVTFRCDPISEHNRLYWYRQTLGQGPEFLTYFQNEAQLEKSRLLSDRFSAERPKGSFSTLEIQRTEQGDSAMYLCASSLGVNEQFFGPGTRLTVL.